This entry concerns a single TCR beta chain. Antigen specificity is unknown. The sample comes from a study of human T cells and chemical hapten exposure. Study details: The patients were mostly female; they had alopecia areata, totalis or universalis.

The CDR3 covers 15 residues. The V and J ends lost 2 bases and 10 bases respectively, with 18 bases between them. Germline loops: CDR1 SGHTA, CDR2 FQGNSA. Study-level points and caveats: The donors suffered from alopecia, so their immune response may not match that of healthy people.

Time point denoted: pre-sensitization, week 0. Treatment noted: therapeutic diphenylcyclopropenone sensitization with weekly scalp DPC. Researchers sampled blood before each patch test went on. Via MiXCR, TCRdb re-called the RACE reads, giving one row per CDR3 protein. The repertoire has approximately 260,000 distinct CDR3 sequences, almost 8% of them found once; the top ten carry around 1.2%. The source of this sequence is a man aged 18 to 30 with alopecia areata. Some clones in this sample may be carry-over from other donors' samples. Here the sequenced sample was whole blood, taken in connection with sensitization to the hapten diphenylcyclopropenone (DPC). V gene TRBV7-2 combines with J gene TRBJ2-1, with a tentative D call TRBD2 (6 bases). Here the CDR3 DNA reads TGTGCCAGCAGCTTATGGTCTAGCGCTTCAAGCGAGCAGTTCTTC. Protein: CASSLWSSASSEQFF.